The 5 T cell receptor beta chains listed next were all sequenced from one sample in a study of metastatic and nonmetastatic thyroid tumors. No treatment of any kind had been given to any patient before thyroid surgery. MiXCR re-clonotyped the PCR reads for TCRdb. Of approximately 10,000 clones detected, roughly 36% appear once; the ten largest clones hold about 22%. Source material: tumor tissue. The origin of the receptors is a female donor with papillary thyroid cancer or a benign thyroid nodule (not recorded which). Some clones in this sample may be carry-over from other donors' samples.

V and J are TRBV12-3 or TRBV12-4 and TRBJ1-2, with 11 bases that match TRBD1. The V segment lost 7 bases and the J segment 2 bases; nucleotides outside the gene matches: 3. The CDR3 sequence is 14 residues long. The CDR3 spells CASTRTGGNYGYTF. The CDR3 DNA reads TGTGCCAGCACCCGGACAGGGGGCAACTATGGCTACACCTTC.

V gene TRBV20-1 combines with J gene TRBJ2-7; D is undetermined. This CDR3 region has 12 residues. The V end was cut by 2 bases, the J end by 3 bases, with 8 bases between. The V gene's germline CDR1 is DFQATT and CDR2 SNEGSKA (reference sequence). The chain's CDR3 is CSARNQFYEQYF. CDR3 DNA sequence: TGCAGTGCTAGAAACCAGTTCTACGAGCAGTACTTC.

This clone was counted at least ten times. One base away lies a much larger clone, so this may be a sequencing read error. J is TRBJ1-2 and V is TRBV18; maybe TRBD1 (5 bases). CDR3 length equals 15 residues. V lost 11 bases and J 3 bases, leaving 22 bases between the germline ends. Germline assignment: CDR1 KGHSH and CDR2 LQKENI. CDR3 bases: TGTGCCTCCGGGGCAACCCTTGCAGTGGACTATGGCTACACCTTC. It specifies CASGATLAVDYGYTF.

This rearrangement joins TRBV5-4 to TRBJ2-7, with TRBD2 matching 13 bases. Germline lookup yields CDR1 SGHNT and CDR2 YYREEE (reference sequence). The CDR3 is made up of 17 amino acids. V shed 1 base and J 1 base; nucleotides not matched to a gene: 5. CDR3 region: CASSLRLGLAGSYEQYF. The DNA for the CDR3 is TGTGCCAGCAGCTTGAGATTGGGACTAGCGGGATCCTACGAGCAGTACTTC.

This clone is judged medium-sized. The rearrangement uses TRBV19 and TRBJ2-3; the match to TRBD1 covers 9 bases. The CDR3 length is 17 residues. In germline, CDR1 is LNHDA, CDR2 SQIVND (reference sequence). J lost 4 bases, V lost 3 bases, and 11 bases had no gene match. The DNA of the CDR3 is TGTGCCAGTAGTATGCCCCTGACAGGGGGGAAGTCAGATACGCAGTATTTT. This codes for CASSMPLTGGKSDTQYF.